This TCR beta chain was captured in a study of blood T cells in healthy people across ages (dated by TCRdb to between 2014 and 2016). For context, the study as a whole: In model experiments, roughly one uniquely barcoded TCR beta cDNA molecule per two T cells was captured by template switching. The study measured age-related changes in TCR beta repertoire diversity using deep sequencing normalized with unique cDNA molecular identifiers. Donors were grouped into four age groups: young (average roughly 15 years), middle-aged (about 40), aged (62) and long-lived (just over 80). To avoid experimental bias, donors of different ages were randomly spread across the sequencing lanes. Using the same blood draw, the study looked at two additional independent replicas of 1 million unique cDNA reads for two donors, one aged 18 to 29 and the other aged 80 or older. What the authors observed across the whole study: Because donor CMV infection status was unknown, age-related changes in expanded clonotypes were potentially confounded. Compared with the aged group, more naive CD4+ T cells, fewer expanded clones and increased TCR diversity were shown by the long-lived group, suggesting age selection. There was a strong correlation between observed TCR beta diversity and the percentage of naive T cells measured by flow cytometry. Bulk unsorted PBMC profiling prevented conclusive comparison of naive and antigen-experienced compartments. Estimates of total diversity from one million sequenced T cells were regarded as lower bounds and underestimates. Observed TCR beta diversity per million T cells fell roughly linearly with age, and a significant reduction was already apparent by age about 36.

This clonotype was observed a handful of times. The clone's antigen remains unknown. There are no base qualities to consult, and no much larger clone falls within one base. As encoded in the germline V gene, CDR1 is LGHNA while CDR2 is YNFKEQ. The CDR3 spans 13 residues, from the cysteine through the phenylalanine. Only the CDR3 DNA stays, 39 bases, in frame from base 1. V is shortened by 1 base, J by 3 bases, and the region joining them spans 6 bases. Libraries came from 5' RACE. A second PCR of about 7 to 12 cycles was performed with a sample-barcoded 5' primer and a J-beta primer mix. A unique molecular identifier was introduced onto each TCR beta cDNA molecule by a template-switch 5' adaptor carrying 12 random nucleotides. Each sample yielded at least 2.5 million CDR3-containing paired-end reads. The Mint cDNA synthesis kit, primed by a TRBC-specific oligonucleotide, was used to synthesize first-strand cDNA from all RNA. After uracil-DNA glycosylase treatment, a first 18-cycle PCR used universal primers M1SS and BC2_uni_R on all cDNA. In the original analysis: Each sample was normalized by randomly selecting 1 million high-quality reads, each carrying a distinct molecular identifier. Instead of being binned into consensus sequences, reads that shared molecular identifiers were thrown out. CDR3 identification, clonotype clustering and error correction used MiTCR with a Q25 quality threshold and the strictest error-elimination algorithm. A nonparametric unseen species model with Euler transformation was used to estimate lower-bound total TCR beta diversity. The public reads were reanalyzed by TCRdb: fastp trimming at Q25, MiXCR alignment, in-frame beta chains only. For every CDR3 protein sequence, its rows merge into one entry that carries the most common genes and DNA. The V and J calls and clone size come from TCRdb's table, not from the authors' own analysis. The sample table holds 1.5 million to 2 million distinct CDR3 sequences, of which about two fifths were seen once. More than 20% of the sample goes to the ten largest clones.

Systemically healthy Caucasian individuals from Russia, 39 in total and aged roughly 6 to 100 years, were included as donors. Each donor gave around 9 milliliters of peripheral blood, collected into EDTA-treated Vacutainer tubes. Ficoll-Paque density-gradient centrifugation was used to isolate PBMCs, with at least 6 million per sample. Total RNA, at least 6 micrograms per sample, was extracted from PBMCs with Trizol reagent. Naive CD45RAhigh/CD27high T cell percentages were measured by flow cytometry on a PBMC aliquot from every donor. This TCR derives from a human donor in good health. The sample taken for sequencing was blood. This sequence uses TRBV4-2 and TRBJ1-1; the D gene is not confidently resolved. The bases read TGTGCCAGCAGCCAAGCTCTGGACACTGAAGCTTTCTTT. This gives the protein CASSQALDTEAFF.